This is a list of T cell receptor beta chains from one sample in a study of shared clonotypes between healthy human individuals. Only in-frame clones appear in the TCRdb table, and some are missing; sequencing was by immunoSEQ multiplex PCR. The repertoire holds roughly 650,000 clones, with around 97% as singletons. The sequenced material came from naive CD4+ T cells sorted from blood. Receptors originate from a woman in her 30s in good health. CDR3s include the opening cysteine and the closing phenylalanine or tryptophan. A D gene is named only where the DNA matches it firmly. Size is stated for part of the rows, as once, few or many counts, or as a class when the clone is expanded.

v_gene	abundance	len	j_gene	d_gene	CDR3aa	CDR3nt
TRBV9	NA	19	TRBJ2-1	TRBD2	CASSVGYWAGGPIDNEQFF	TGTGCCAGCAGCGTAGGGTATTGGGCGGGAGGGCCGATTGATAATGAGCAGTTCTTC
TRBV19	NA	15	TRBJ2-7	NA	CASRQSRDLSYEQYF	TGTGCCAGTAGACAAAGCCGGGACTTGTCCTACGAGCAGTACTTC
TRBV18	NA	15	TRBJ2-7	NA	CASSPRTGQDYEQYF	TGTGCCAGCTCACCCCGAACTGGACAAGACTACGAGCAGTACTTC
TRBV20-1	NA	11	TRBJ2-3	NA	CSATLGDTQYF	TGCAGTGCTACCCTGGGAGATACGCAGTATTTT
TRBV5-1	NA	13	TRBJ2-1	NA	CASSSEPMNEQFF	TGCGCCAGCAGCTCCGAGCCCATGAATGAGCAGTTCTTC
TRBV5-1	NA	15	TRBJ1-5	NA	CASSLGWGIYQPQHF	TGCGCCAGCAGCTTGGGATGGGGGATTTACCAGCCCCAGCATTTT
TRBV18	once	17	TRBJ1-1	NA	CASSPPQGRDMNTEAFF	TGTGCCAGCTCACCACCGCAGGGGAGGGACATGAACACTGAAGCTTTCTTT
TRBV28	NA	14	TRBJ1-1	TRBD1	CASRGGQGNTEAFF	TGTGCCAGCAGGGGTGGACAGGGGAACACTGAAGCTTTCTTT
TRBV2	NA	14	TRBJ1-4	NA	CASSAGGADEKLFF	TGTGCCAGCAGTGCTGGGGGGGCCGATGAAAAACTGTTTTTT
TRBV7-2	NA	13	TRBJ2-7	NA	CASSLGQLGEQYF	TGTGCCAGCAGCTTAGGACAATTAGGCGAGCAGTACTTC
TRBV7-6	NA	13	TRBJ2-7	NA	CASSLADSYEQYF	TGTGCCAGCAGCTTAGCAGACTCCTACGAGCAGTACTTC
TRBV19	NA	16	TRBJ2-1	TRBD1	CASSRTGGDFKNEQFF	TGTGCCAGTAGTAGGACAGGGGGCGATTTTAAAAATGAGCAGTTCTTC
TRBV6-5	NA	15	TRBJ2-1	TRBD2	CASSYVGGSVHEQFF	TGTGCCAGCAGTTACGTCGGCGGGAGTGTACATGAGCAGTTCTTC
TRBV14	NA	18	TRBJ2-1	TRBD2	CASSQVGTSGRSYNEQFF	TGTGCCAGCAGCCAAGTCGGGACTAGCGGGCGCTCCTACAATGAGCAGTTCTTC
TRBV28	NA	12	TRBJ1-5	NA	CASRQGDQPQHF	TGTGCCAGCAGACAGGGCGATCAGCCCCAGCATTTT
TRBV28	NA	14	TRBJ2-7	NA	CASSLEGTPYEQYF	TGTGCCAGCAGTTTGGAGGGTACTCCCTACGAGCAGTACTTC
TRBV11-2	NA	15	TRBJ1-2	NA	CASSLISGGGRGYTF	TGTGCCAGCAGCTTAATCTCCGGCGGCGGGAGAGGCTACACCTTC
TRBV6-5	NA	16	TRBJ2-1	NA	CASSYRVSNSYNEQFF	TGTGCCAGCAGTTACCGAGTTAGCAACTCCTACAATGAGCAGTTCTTC
TRBV9	NA	16	TRBJ2-3	TRBD2	CASNPIAGPSTDTQYF	TGTGCCAGCAACCCTATAGCGGGACCCAGCACAGATACGCAGTATTTT
TRBV14	NA	15	TRBJ2-2	TRBD1	CASTRGQANTGELFF	TGTGCCAGCACTCGAGGACAGGCGAACACCGGGGAGCTGTTTTTT
TRBV6-6	NA	15	TRBJ2-7	TRBD1	CASSPTGTATYEQYF	TGTGCCAGCAGTCCAACCGGGACAGCGACCTACGAGCAGTACTTC
TRBV9	NA	14	TRBJ1-1	NA	CASSVAIENTEAFF	TGTGCCAGCAGCGTAGCTATCGAGAACACTGAAGCTTTCTTT
TRBV10-3	NA	13	TRBJ1-1	NA	CAISEPGDPEAFF	TGTGCCATCAGTGAGCCAGGAGACCCTGAAGCTTTCTTT
TRBV19	NA	15	TRBJ2-2	TRBD1	CASSRDRGGTGELFF	TGTGCCAGTAGTCGGGACAGGGGAGGAACCGGGGAGCTGTTTTTT
TRBV19	once	12	TRBJ2-2	NA	CASSIRSAELFF	TGTGCCAGTAGTATAAGGTCGGCGGAGCTGTTTTTT
TRBV5-6	NA	11	TRBJ1-1	TRBD1	CASSTGEEAFF	TGTGCCAGTTCGACAGGGGAGGAAGCTTTCTTT
TRBV10-3	NA	14	TRBJ1-2	TRBD1	CAIRGTGGNYGYTF	TGTGCCATCAGGGGGACAGGGGGTAACTATGGCTACACCTTC
TRBV6-4	NA	15	TRBJ2-2	TRBD2	CASSTGLGVSGELFF	TGTGCCAGCAGCACCGGACTAGGGGTCTCCGGGGAGCTGTTTTTT
TRBV5-1	NA	14	TRBJ2-3	NA	CASSLADSTDTQYF	TGCGCCAGCAGCTTGGCCGATTCCACAGATACGCAGTATTTT
TRBV29-1	NA	14	TRBJ2-1	NA	CSASRYLGYNEQFF	TGCAGCGCCTCCCGCTATTTAGGGTACAATGAGCAGTTCTTC
TRBV14	NA	18	TRBJ2-4	TRBD2	CASSPGVAGGPAKNIQYF	TGTGCCAGCAGCCCCGGAGTAGCGGGAGGGCCTGCCAAAAACATTCAGTACTTC
TRBV28	NA	13	TRBJ2-2	TRBD1	CATETGDTGELFF	TGTGCCACCGAGACAGGGGACACCGGGGAGCTGTTTTTT
TRBV5-5	NA	15	TRBJ2-1	TRBD2	CASSLELAPYDEQFF	TGTGCCAGCAGCTTGGAACTAGCGCCTTACGATGAGCAGTTCTTC
TRBV19	NA	16	TRBJ2-3	TRBD1	CASSPKRDRGTDTQYF	TGTGCCAGTAGCCCGAAAAGGGACAGGGGCACAGATACGCAGTATTTT
TRBV7-9	once	13	TRBJ2-5	NA	CASSLGPSREQYF	TGTGCCAGCAGCTTAGGTCCCTCCCGGGAGCAGTACTTC
TRBV7-9	NA	13	TRBJ2-7	NA	CASTRDAADEQYF	TGTGCCAGCACCCGGGACGCTGCGGACGAGCAGTACTTC
TRBV2	NA	16	TRBJ2-2	TRBD2	CASSEVGLGRAGELFF	TGTGCCAGCAGTGAAGTGGGGCTTGGGAGGGCTGGGGAGCTGTTTTTT
TRBV28	NA	16	TRBJ1-3	NA	CASTRVHKRSGNTIYF	TGTGCCAGCACGAGAGTGCACAAACGTTCTGGAAACACCATATATTTT
TRBV10-2	NA	15	TRBJ1-2	TRBD1	CASSAQGTIGYGYTF	TGCGCCAGCAGTGCACAGGGGACGATCGGCTATGGCTACACCTTC
TRBV19	NA	15	TRBJ2-5	NA	CASSILGAGEETQYF	TGTGCCAGTAGTATCCTAGGGGCAGGGGAAGAGACCCAGTACTTC
TRBV19	NA	16	TRBJ2-4	NA	CASSVNSRLAKNIQYF	TGTGCCAGTAGTGTAAACAGTAGACTAGCCAAAAACATTCAGTACTTC
TRBV6-5	NA	14	TRBJ2-7	NA	CASSYAEPVYEQYF	TGTGCCAGCAGTTACGCGGAACCAGTCTACGAGCAGTACTTC
TRBV14	NA	14	TRBJ1-2	TRBD1	CASSRETGNYGYTF	TGTGCCAGCAGCCGAGAGACAGGGAACTATGGCTACACCTTC
TRBV5-8	NA	13	TRBJ2-7	NA	CASSVNRDSEQYF	TGTGCCAGCAGCGTGAACAGGGATAGCGAGCAGTACTTC
TRBV27	NA	15	TRBJ2-2	TRBD1	CASRRTGLSTGELFF	TGTGCCAGCAGAAGGACAGGGTTGAGCACCGGGGAGCTGTTTTTT
TRBV6-6	NA	15	TRBJ1-1	NA	CASRGQGQLYTEAFF	TGTGCCAGCAGGGGACAAGGACAGTTGTACACTGAAGCTTTCTTT
TRBV6-5	NA	15	TRBJ1-6	NA	CASSLSRRKNSPLHF	TGTGCCAGCAGTTTAAGCAGGAGGAAGAATTCACCCCTCCACTTT
TRBV27	NA	14	TRBJ1-1	NA	CASIHSRGASEAFF	TGTGCCAGCATCCATTCCCGGGGGGCCTCTGAAGCTTTCTTT
TRBV18	NA	13	TRBJ2-7	NA	CASSPTSSYEQYF	TGTGCCAGCTCACCAACTAGCTCCTACGAGCAGTACTTC
TRBV6-6	NA	13	TRBJ1-1	NA	CASSYLWTTEAFF	TGTGCCAGCAGTTACCTGTGGACCACTGAAGCTTTCTTT
TRBV11-3	NA	13	TRBJ2-3	NA	CASSGDLGHTQYF	TGTGCCAGCAGCGGCGACTTGGGGCATACGCAGTATTTT